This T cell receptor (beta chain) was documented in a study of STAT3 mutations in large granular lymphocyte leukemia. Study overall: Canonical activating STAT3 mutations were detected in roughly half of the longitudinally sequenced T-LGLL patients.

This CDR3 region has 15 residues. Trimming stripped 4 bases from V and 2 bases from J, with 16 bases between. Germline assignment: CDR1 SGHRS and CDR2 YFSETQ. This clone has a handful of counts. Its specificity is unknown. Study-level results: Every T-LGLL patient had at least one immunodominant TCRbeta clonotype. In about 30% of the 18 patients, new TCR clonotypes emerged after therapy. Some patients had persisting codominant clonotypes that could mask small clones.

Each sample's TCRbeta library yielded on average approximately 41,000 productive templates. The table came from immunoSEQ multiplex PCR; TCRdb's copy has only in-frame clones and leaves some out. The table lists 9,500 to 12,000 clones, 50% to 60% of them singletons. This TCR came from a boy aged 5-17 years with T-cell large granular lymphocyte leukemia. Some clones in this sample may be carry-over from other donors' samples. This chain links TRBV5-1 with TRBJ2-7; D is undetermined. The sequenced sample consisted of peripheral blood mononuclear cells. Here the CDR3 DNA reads TGCGCCAGCAGCGCCGATGTTCAGGCGGCCTACGAGCAGTACTTC. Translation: CASSADVQAAYEQYF.